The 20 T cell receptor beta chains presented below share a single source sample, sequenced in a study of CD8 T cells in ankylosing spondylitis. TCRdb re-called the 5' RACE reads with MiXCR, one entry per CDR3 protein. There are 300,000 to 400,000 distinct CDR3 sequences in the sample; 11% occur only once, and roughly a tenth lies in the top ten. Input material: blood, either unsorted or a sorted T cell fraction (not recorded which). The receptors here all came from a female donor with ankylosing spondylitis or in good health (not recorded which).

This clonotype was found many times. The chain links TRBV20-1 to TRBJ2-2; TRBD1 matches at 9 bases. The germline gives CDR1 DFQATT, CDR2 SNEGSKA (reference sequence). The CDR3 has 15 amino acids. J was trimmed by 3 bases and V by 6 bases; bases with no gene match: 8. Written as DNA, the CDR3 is TGCAGTGCCCCCAACAGGGGGCGGGACACCGGGGAGCTGTTTTTT. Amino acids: CSAPNRGRDTGELFF.

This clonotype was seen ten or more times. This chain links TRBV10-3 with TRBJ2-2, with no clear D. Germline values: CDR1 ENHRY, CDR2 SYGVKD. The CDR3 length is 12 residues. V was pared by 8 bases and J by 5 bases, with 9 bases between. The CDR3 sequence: CAILHPTGELFF. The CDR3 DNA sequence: TGTGCCATCCTCCATCCAACCGGGGAGCTGTTTTTT.

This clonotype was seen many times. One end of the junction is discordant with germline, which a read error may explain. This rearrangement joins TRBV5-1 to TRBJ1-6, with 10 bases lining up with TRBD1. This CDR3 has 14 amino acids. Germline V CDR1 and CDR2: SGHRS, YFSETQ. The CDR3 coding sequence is TGCGCCAGCAGGTTGGGACAGGGGTCTTCACCCCTCCACTTT. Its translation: CASRLGQGSSPLHF. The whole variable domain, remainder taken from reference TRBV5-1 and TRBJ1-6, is KAGVTQTPRYLIKTRGQQVTLSCSPISGHRSVSWYQQTPGQGLQFLFEYFSETQRNKGNFPGRFSGRQFSNSRSEMNVSTLELGDSALYLCASRLGQGSSPLHFGNGTRLTVT.

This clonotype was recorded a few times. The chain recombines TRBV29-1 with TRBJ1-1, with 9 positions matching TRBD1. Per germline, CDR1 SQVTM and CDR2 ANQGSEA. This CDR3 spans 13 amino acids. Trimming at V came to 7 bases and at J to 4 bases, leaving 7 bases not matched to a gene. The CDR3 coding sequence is TGCAGCGGGGTACAGGGGGCCGGCACTGAAGCTTTCTTT. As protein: CSGVQGAGTEAFF. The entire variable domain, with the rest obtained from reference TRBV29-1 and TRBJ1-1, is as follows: SAVISQKPSRDICQRGTSLTIQCQVDSQVTMMFWYRQQPGQSLTLIATANQGSEATYESGFVIDKFPISRPNLTFSTLTVSNMSPEDSSIYLCSGVQGAGTEAFFGQGTRLTVV.

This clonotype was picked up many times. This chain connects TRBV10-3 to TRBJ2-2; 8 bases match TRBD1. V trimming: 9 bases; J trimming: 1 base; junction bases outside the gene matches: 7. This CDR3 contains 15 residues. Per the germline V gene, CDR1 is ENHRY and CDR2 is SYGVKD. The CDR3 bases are TGTGCCATAAGACCGGGACAGGTGAACACCGGGGAGCTGTTTTTT. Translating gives CAIRPGQVNTGELFF.

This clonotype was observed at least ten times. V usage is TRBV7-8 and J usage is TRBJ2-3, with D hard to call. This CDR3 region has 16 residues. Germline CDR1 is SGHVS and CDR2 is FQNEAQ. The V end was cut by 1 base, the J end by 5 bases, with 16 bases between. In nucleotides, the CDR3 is TGTGCCAGCAGCTTAGACTTGCTGGCAGTGATAGATACGCAGTATTTT. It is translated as CASSLDLLAVIDTQYF.

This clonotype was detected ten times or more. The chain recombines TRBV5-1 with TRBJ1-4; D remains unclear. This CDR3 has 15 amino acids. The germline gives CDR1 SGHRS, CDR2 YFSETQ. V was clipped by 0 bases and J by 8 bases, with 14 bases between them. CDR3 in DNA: TGCGCCAGCAGCTTGGGGATTGGAACTGGCGAAAAACTGTTTTTT. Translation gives CASSLGIGTGEKLFF.

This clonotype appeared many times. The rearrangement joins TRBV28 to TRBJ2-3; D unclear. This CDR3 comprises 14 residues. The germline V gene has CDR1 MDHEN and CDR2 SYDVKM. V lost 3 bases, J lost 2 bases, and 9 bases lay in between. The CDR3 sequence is CASSFRALTDTQYF. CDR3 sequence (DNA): TGTGCCAGCAGTTTCCGGGCCCTCACAGATACGCAGTATTTT.

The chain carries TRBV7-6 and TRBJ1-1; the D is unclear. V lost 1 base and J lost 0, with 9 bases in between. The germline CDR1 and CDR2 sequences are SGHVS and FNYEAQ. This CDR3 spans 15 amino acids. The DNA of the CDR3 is TGTGCCAGCAGCTTAGGGCTGGCTTTGAACACTGAAGCTTTCTTT. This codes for CASSLGLALNTEAFF. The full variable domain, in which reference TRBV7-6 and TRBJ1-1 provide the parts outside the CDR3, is GAGVSQSPRYKVTKRGQDVALRCDPISGHVSLYWYRQALGQGPEFLTYFNYEAQQDKSGLPNDRFSAERPEGSISTLTIQRTEQRDSAMYRCASSLGLALNTEAFFGQGTRLTVV.

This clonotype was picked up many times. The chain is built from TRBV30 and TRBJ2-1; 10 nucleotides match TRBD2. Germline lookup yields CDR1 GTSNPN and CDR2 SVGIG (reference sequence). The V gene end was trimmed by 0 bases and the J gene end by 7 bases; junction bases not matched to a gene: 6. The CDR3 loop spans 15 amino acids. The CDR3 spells CAWSVAGGPGNEQFF. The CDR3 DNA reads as TGTGCCTGGAGTGTAGCGGGAGGGCCGGGGAATGAGCAGTTCTTC.

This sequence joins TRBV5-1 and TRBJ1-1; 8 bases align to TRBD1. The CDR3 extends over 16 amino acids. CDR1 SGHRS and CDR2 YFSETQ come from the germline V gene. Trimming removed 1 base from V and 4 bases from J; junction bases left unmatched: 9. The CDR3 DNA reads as TGCGCCAGCAGCTTGACCATAGGACAGGGAGGCACTGAAGCTTTCTTT. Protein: CASSLTIGQGGTEAFF.

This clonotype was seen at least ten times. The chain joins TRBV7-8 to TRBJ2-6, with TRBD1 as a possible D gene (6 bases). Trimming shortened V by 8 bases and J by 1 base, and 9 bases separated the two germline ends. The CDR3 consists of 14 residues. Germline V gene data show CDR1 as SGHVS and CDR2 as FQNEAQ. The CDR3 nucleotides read TGTGCCAGCTCTGGACAGTCTGGGGCCAACGTCCTGACTTTC. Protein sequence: CASSGQSGANVLTF.

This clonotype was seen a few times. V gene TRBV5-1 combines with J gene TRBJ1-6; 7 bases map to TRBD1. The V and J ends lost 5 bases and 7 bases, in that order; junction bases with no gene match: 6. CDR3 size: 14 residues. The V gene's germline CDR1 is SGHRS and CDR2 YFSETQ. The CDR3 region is CASRRDSSNSPLHF. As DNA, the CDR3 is TGCGCCAGCAGACGGGACAGTTCAAATTCACCCCTCCACTTT.

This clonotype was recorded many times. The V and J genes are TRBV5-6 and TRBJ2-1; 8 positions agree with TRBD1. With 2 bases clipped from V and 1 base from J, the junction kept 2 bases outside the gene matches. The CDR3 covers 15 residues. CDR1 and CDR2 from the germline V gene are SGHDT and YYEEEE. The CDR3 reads CASSFGQGSYNEQFF. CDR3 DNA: TGTGCCAGCAGCTTTGGACAGGGATCCTACAATGAGCAGTTCTTC.

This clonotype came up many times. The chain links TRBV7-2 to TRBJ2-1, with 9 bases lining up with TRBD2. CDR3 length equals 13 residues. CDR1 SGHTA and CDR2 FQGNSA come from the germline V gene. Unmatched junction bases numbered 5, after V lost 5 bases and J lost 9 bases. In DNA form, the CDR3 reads TGTGCCAGCAGCCCCGGGACTAGCTCTGAGCAGTTCTTC. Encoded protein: CASSPGTSSEQFF. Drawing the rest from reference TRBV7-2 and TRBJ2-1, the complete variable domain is GAGVSQSPSNKVTEKGKDVELRCDPISGHTALYWYRQSLGQGLEFLIYFQGNSAPDKSGLPSDRFSAERTGGSVSTLTIQRTQQEDSAVYLCASSPGTSSEQFFGPGTRLTVL.

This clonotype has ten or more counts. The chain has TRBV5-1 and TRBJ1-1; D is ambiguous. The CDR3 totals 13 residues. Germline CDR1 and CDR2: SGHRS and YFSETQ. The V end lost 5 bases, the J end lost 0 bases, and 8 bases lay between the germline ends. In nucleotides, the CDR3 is TGCGCCAGCAGGTTCGAGATGAACACTGAAGCTTTCTTT. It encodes CASRFEMNTEAFF. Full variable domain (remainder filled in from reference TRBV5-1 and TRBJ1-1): KAGVTQTPRYLIKTRGQQVTLSCSPISGHRSVSWYQQTPGQGLQFLFEYFSETQRNKGNFPGRFSGRQFSNSRSEMNVSTLELGDSALYLCASRFEMNTEAFFGQGTRLTVV.

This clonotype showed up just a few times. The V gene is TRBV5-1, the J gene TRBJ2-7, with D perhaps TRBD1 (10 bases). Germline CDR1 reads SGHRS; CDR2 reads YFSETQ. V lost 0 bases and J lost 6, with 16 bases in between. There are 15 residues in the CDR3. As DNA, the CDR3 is TGCGCCAGCAGCTTGGGGGACAGGGGACTAGCCGAGCAGTACTTC. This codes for CASSLGDRGLAEQYF.

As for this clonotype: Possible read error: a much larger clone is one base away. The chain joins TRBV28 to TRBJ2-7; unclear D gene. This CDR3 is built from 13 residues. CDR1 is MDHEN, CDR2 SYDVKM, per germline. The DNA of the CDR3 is TGTGCCAGCAGTTTCGGTTGGGTTGACGAGCAGTCCTTC. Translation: CASSFGWVDEQSF.

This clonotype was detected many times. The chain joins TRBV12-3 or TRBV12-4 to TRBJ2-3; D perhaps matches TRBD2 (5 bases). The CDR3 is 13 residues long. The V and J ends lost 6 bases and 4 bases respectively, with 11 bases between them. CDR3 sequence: CASSAHSADTQYF. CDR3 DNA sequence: TGTGCCAGCAGCGCACATAGCGCAGATACGCAGTATTTT.

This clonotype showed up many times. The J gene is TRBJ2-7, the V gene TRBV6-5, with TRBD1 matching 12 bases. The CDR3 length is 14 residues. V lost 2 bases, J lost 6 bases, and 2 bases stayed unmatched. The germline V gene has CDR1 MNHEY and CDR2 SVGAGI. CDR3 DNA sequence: TGTGCCAGCAGTTACGGGACAGGGGGCGGCGAGCAGTACTTC. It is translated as CASSYGTGGGEQYF.